Below, 23 T cell receptor beta chains from the same sample are listed, as sequenced in a study of blood T cell repertoires in COVID-19. Measured with immunoSEQ multiplex PCR; TCRdb has only the in-frame clones, and not every one. Among around 380,000 clones listed, approximately 77% were seen once. Sequencing was performed on peripheral blood. The receptor source for this set is a human donor with acute or convalescent COVID-19. The donor label of this sample is uncertain.

J is TRBJ1-1 and V is TRBV10-3; TRBD1 is a possible D gene (5 bases). The germline CDR1 and CDR2 sequences are ENHRY and SYGVKD. This CDR3 is 14 amino acids long. The V end lost 2 bases, the J end lost 5 bases, and 12 bases lay between the germline ends. The CDR3 region is CAISEVGDRTEAFF. The CDR3 nucleotides are TGTGCCATCAGTGAGGTAGGGGATAGGACTGAAGCTTTCTTT.

The chain links TRBV2 to TRBJ2-7, with D perhaps TRBD2 (5 bases). Germline V gives CDR1 SNHLY, CDR2 FYNNEI. This CDR3 has 11 amino acids. V was pared by 2 bases and J by 9 bases, with 8 bases between. The CDR3 loop reads CASSERGWQYF. The CDR3 DNA reads as TGTGCCAGCAGTGAACGAGGGTGGCAGTACTTC.

This clone was recorded many times. The gene calls are TRBV3-1 (or the pseudogene TRBV3-2) and TRBJ2-7; TRBD1 agrees at 8 bases. The CDR3 runs 14 residues. The J segment lost 1 base and the V segment lost 2 bases, leaving 1 base of the junction unmatched. Germline V gives CDR1 LGHDT, CDR2 YNNKEL (reference sequence). CDR3: CASSQYRGSYEQYF. In nucleotides, the CDR3 is TGTGCCAGCAGCCAATACAGGGGGTCCTACGAGCAGTACTTC.

This rearrangement joins TRBV6-5 to TRBJ2-7; 7 bases fit TRBD1. Per the germline V gene, CDR1 is MNHEY and CDR2 is SVGAGI. The CDR3 extends over 13 amino acids. V was clipped by 7 bases and J by 3 bases; unmatched bases: 6. CDR3 sequence: CASKSRQGYEQYF. CDR3 bases: TGTGCCAGCAAGAGTCGACAGGGCTACGAGCAGTACTTC.

The rearrangement joins TRBV6-6 to TRBJ1-1; no definite D call. V was clipped by 4 bases and J by 1 base, with 10 bases between them. This CDR3 is built from 14 residues. CDR1 and CDR2 (germline): MNHNY, SVGAGI (reference sequence). The CDR3 DNA is TGTGCCAGCAGTTTTCCAGGCCGGAACACTGAAGCTTTCTTT. This translates into CASSFPGRNTEAFF.

This clone was observed once. V usage is TRBV19 and J usage is TRBJ2-3; 14 bases are a match to TRBD2. V lost 7 bases to trimming and J lost 5 bases; unmatched junction nucleotides: 11. CDR1 and CDR2 (germline): LNHDA, SQIVND (reference sequence). The CDR3 runs 17 residues. The CDR3 protein is CASKGLGTSGSIDTQYF. CDR3 nucleotides: TGTGCCAGTAAGGGGCTCGGGACTAGCGGGAGTATAGATACGCAGTATTTT.

The rearrangement uses TRBV5-5 and TRBJ1-5, with a possible D match to TRBD1 (5 bases). CDR3 size: 16 residues. CDR1 and CDR2 from the germline V gene are SGHKS and YYEKEE (reference sequence). V shed 0 bases and J shed 2 bases, with 12 bases lying between them. The CDR3 nucleotides are TGTGCCAGCAGCTTGGGGATCTGGGGCGGCAATCAGCCCCAGCATTTT. Translating gives CASSLGIWGGNQPQHF.

This sequence joins TRBV6-1 and TRBJ2-1; D is perhaps TRBD1 (5 bases). V was cut by 3 bases and J by 6 bases, with 12 bases left in between. Germline CDR1 MNHNS, CDR2 SASEGT. The CDR3 has 14 amino acids. CDR3: CASSEPGWFNEQFF. CDR3 DNA sequence: TGTGCCAGCAGTGAGCCAGGGTGGTTCAATGAGCAGTTCTTC.

The chain couples TRBV7-8 to TRBJ2-5; weak D call: TRBD2 (6 bases). The CDR3 is made up of 14 amino acids. CDR1 is SGHVS and CDR2 is FQNEAQ in the germline V gene. The V and J ends lost 1 base and 5 bases respectively, with 11 bases between them. The CDR3 region has the DNA TGTGCCAGCAGCTTAGAGGAGGGCTGGGAGACCCAGTACTTC. Its protein is CASSLEEGWETQYF. Filled out from reference TRBV7-8 and TRBJ2-5, the complete variable domain reads GAGVSQSPRYKVAKRGQDVALRCDPISGHVSLFWYQQALGQGPEFLTYFQNEAQLDKSGLPSDRFFAERPEGSVSTLKIQRTQQEDSAVYLCASSLEEGWETQYFGPGTRLLVL.

This clone was picked up a small number of times. The V gene is TRBV15, the J gene TRBJ2-1; 8 nucleotides line up with TRBD1. The germline V gene has CDR1 LNHNV and CDR2 YYDKDF (reference sequence). The V and J ends lost 11 bases and 8 bases, in that order; junction bases with no gene match: 14. The CDR3 spans 14 residues. CDR3 in amino acids: CAVKTGVTSYEQFF. The CDR3, as DNA: TGTGCCGTAAAGACAGGGGTCACTAGCTATGAGCAGTTCTTC. The full variable domain, its missing parts supplied by reference TRBV15 and TRBJ2-1, is DAMVIQNPRYQVTQFGKPVTLSCSQTLNHNVMYWYQQKSSQAPKLLFHYYDKDFNNEADTPDNFQSRRPNTSFCFLDIRSPGLGDTAMYLCAVKTGVTSYEQFFGPGTRLTVL.

The chain combines TRBV4-1 with TRBJ1-2; maybe TRBD1 (5 bases). Trimming removed 4 bases at V and 9 bases at J, with 15 bases between. CDR3 length equals 13 residues. CDR1 is MGHRA, CDR2 YSYEKL, per germline. The DNA for the CDR3 is TGCGCCAGCAGCCGAAATGGACAAGGCAGCTACACCTTC. It encodes CASSRNGQGSYTF.

The chain joins TRBV6-5 to TRBJ1-1, with a possible D match to TRBD1 (6 bases). V was trimmed by 3 bases and J by 5 bases, leaving 13 bases between them. CDR3 length equals 14 residues. The germline V gene has CDR1 MNHEY and CDR2 SVGAGI. As DNA, the CDR3 is TGTGCCAGCAGTTATAACAGGGAGGGGACTGAAGCTTTCTTT. Protein sequence: CASSYNREGTEAFF.

This clone was seen only once. This chain links TRBV5-1 with TRBJ1-4, with D possibly matching TRBD1 (6 bases). Germline lookup yields CDR1 SGHRS and CDR2 YFSETQ. V was clipped by 2 bases and J by 3 bases, with 8 bases between them. The CDR3 consists of 14 residues. Here the CDR3 reads CASSLNRANEKLFF. CDR3 DNA: TGCGCCAGCAGCTTAAACAGGGCTAATGAAAAACTGTTTTTT. The full variable domain, with the rest looked up from reference TRBV5-1 and TRBJ1-4, is KAGVTQTPRYLIKTRGQQVTLSCSPISGHRSVSWYQQTPGQGLQFLFEYFSETQRNKGNFPGRFSGRQFSNSRSEMNVSTLELGDSALYLCASSLNRANEKLFFGSGTQLSVL.

The CDR3, as DNA: TGCAGCGCCAAAAGCCGGACAGGGGGGGGCAATCAGCCCCAGCATTTT. The encoded protein is CSAKSRTGGGNQPQHF. The chain combines TRBV29-1 with TRBJ1-5; 10 bases are a match to TRBD1. The germline V gene encodes CDR1 SQVTM and CDR2 ANQGSEA. V lost 7 bases and J lost 2; bases outside the gene matches: 11. This CDR3 is 16 amino acids long.

The genes are TRBV27 and TRBJ1-2; perhaps TRBD1 as D (6 bases). Germline V lookup: CDR1 MNHEY, CDR2 SMNVEV (reference sequence). Trimming left V 4 bases short and J 6 bases short, with 12 bases between. This CDR3 has 13 amino acids. The CDR3 DNA follows: TGTGCCAGCAGTTCCAGGGGTTTTGATGGCTACACCTTC. This translates into CASSSRGFDGYTF.

The chain employs TRBV11-2 and TRBJ1-1; D call uncertain. Per germline, CDR1 SGHAT and CDR2 FQNNGV. Trimming stripped 1 base from V and 4 bases from J, with 10 bases between. The CDR3 length is 14 residues. The CDR3 DNA is TGTGCCAGCAGCTTAGCTCGGGGTTCCACTGAAGCTTTCTTT. It encodes CASSLARGSTEAFF.

This chain uses TRBV18 with TRBJ1-2, with TRBD1 matching over 12 bases. Germline-derived CDR1 and CDR2 are KGHSH and LQKENI. The length of the CDR3 is 16 residues. Trimming removed 3 bases from V and 3 bases from J; junction bases left unmatched: 5. CDR3 sequence reads: CASSPRDRGLDYGYTF. In nucleotides, the CDR3 is TGTGCCAGCTCACCCCGGGACAGGGGGCTGGACTATGGCTACACCTTC.

V usage is TRBV7-8 and J usage is TRBJ2-4; D uncertain. CDR1 and CDR2 (germline): SGHVS, FQNEAQ. This CDR3 region has 15 residues. The V gene lost 1 base and the J gene lost 0 bases, with 7 bases spanning the gap. The DNA for the CDR3 is TGTGCCAGCAGCTTAGGCGCAGGAGCCAAAAACATTCAGTACTTC. It is translated as CASSLGAGAKNIQYF. Variable domain in full (rest from reference TRBV7-8 and TRBJ2-4): GAGVSQSPRYKVAKRGQDVALRCDPISGHVSLFWYQQALGQGPEFLTYFQNEAQLDKSGLPSDRFFAERPEGSVSTLKIQRTQQEDSAVYLCASSLGAGAKNIQYFGAGTRLSVL.

V usage is TRBV18 and J usage is TRBJ2-5; D not resolved. The V gene's germline CDR1 is KGHSH and CDR2 LQKENI. The CDR3 length is 14 residues. V was shortened by 6 bases and J by 1 base, with 12 bases between the two germline ends. CDR3: CASSPTQPQETQYF. In DNA, the CDR3 is TGTGCCAGCTCCCCGACACAACCCCAAGAGACCCAGTACTTC.

The table lists this clone with a few counts. This chain uses TRBV7-8 with TRBJ1-4; TRBD1 is a possible D gene (6 bases). Germline V gene lookup returns CDR1 SGHVS and CDR2 FQNEAQ. V was pared by 5 bases and J by 6 bases, with 16 bases between. The CDR3 runs to 15 residues. The CDR3 region has the DNA TGTGCCAGCAGCCAAAGGGGGTTTGGGGATGAAAAACTGTTTTTT. It encodes CASSQRGFGDEKLFF. The entire variable domain, with the rest obtained from reference TRBV7-8 and TRBJ1-4, is as follows: GAGVSQSPRYKVAKRGQDVALRCDPISGHVSLFWYQQALGQGPEFLTYFQNEAQLDKSGLPSDRFFAERPEGSVSTLKIQRTQQEDSAVYLCASSQRGFGDEKLFFGSGTQLSVL.

The chain is built from TRBV5-4 and TRBJ1-1, with 10 nucleotides matching TRBD1. Germline V gene sequence: CDR1 SGHNT, CDR2 YYREEE (reference sequence). The V segment lost 2 bases and the J segment 5 bases; nucleotides outside the gene matches: 6. This CDR3 has 15 amino acids. In DNA, the CDR3 is TGTGCCAGCAGCTTAGTTGGACAGGGGGTTACTGAAGCTTTCTTT. This codes for CASSLVGQGVTEAFF.

This rearrangement joins TRBV7-8 to TRBJ1-2, with a weak D call TRBD1 (5 bases). The CDR3 is 14 amino acids. V shed 1 base and J shed 2 bases, with 8 bases lying between them. Germline values: CDR1 SGHVS, CDR2 FQNEAQ. The CDR3 bases are TGTGCCAGCAGCTTAGGGGGCGCGAACTATGGCTACACCTTC. Translation gives CASSLGGANYGYTF.

This clone appeared once. This chain joins TRBV4-2 and TRBJ2-1; 9 bases fit TRBD2. CDR1 and CDR2 (germline): LGHNA, YNFKEQ. This CDR3 contains 18 residues. Unmatched junction bases numbered 17, after V lost 4 bases and J lost 7 bases. The CDR3 protein is CASSPYGASGGLKNEQFF. CDR3 DNA sequence: TGTGCCAGCAGCCCCTACGGGGCGAGCGGGGGGCTAAAGAATGAGCAGTTCTTC.